This TCR beta chain was recorded in a study of blood T cell repertoires in COVID-19. On the study more broadly: Samples representing acute and convalescent COVID-19 were sourced from the United States, Italy and Spain. Nucleic acid was either cDNA or gDNA, and it came from T cells, B-cell-depleted T cells, or PBMCs.

V gave up 3 bases and J gave up 2 bases, with 14 bases separating them. The CDR3 spans 15 residues. Germline V CDR1 and CDR2: MNHNS, SASEGT. Clones were read by immunoSEQ multiplex PCR, and TCRdb kept only the in-frame ones, dropping some. The sample has just over 300,000 clones, roughly 87% seen once. The sequence was collected from a man aged 18 to 29 with active or convalescent COVID-19. The chain couples TRBV6-1 to TRBJ2-7; TRBD2 is a possible D gene (6 bases). The sequencing sample was made of peripheral blood. The DNA for the CDR3 is TGTGCCAGCAGTGATGTTCAGGAGGGCCCCTACGAGCAGTACTTC. This sequence encodes CASSDVQEGPYEQYF.